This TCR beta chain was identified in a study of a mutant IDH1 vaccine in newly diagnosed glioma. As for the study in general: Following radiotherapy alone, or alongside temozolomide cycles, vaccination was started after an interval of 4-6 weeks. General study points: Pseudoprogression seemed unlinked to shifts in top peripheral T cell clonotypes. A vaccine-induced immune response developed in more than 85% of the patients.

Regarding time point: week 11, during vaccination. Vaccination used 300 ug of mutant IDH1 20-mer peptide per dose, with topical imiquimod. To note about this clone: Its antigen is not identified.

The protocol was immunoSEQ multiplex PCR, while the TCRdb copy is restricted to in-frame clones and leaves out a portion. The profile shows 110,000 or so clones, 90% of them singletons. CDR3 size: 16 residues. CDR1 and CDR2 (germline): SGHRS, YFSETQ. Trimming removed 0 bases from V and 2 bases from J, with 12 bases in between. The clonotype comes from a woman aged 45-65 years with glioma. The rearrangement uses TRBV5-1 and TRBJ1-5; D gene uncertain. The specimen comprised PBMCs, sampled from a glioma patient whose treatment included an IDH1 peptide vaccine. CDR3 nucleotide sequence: TGCGCCAGCAGCTTGGATGGAGACGTCCGCAATCAGCCCCAGCATTTT. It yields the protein CASSLDGDVRNQPQHF.